This TCR beta chain was sequenced in a study of a mutant IDH1 vaccine in newly diagnosed glioma. Study overall: Patients got radiotherapy, temozolomide, or both beforehand, and most got both.

Looked up from germline, CDR1 is DFQATT and CDR2 is SNEGSKA (reference sequence). The CDR3 is 11 residues long. V lost 5 bases and J lost 10; bases outside the gene matches: 7. A word on this clone: Its specificity is unknown.

Documented time point: week 23, last vaccination. Each dose of the vaccine consisted of 300 ug of mutant IDH1 20-mer peptide, with topical imiquimod. TCRdb's copy holds only in-frame clones and misses some; the assay was immunoSEQ multiplex PCR. The sample consists of around 60,000 clones, around 83% of them appearing once. The sequence was collected from a man aged 25 to 40 with glioma. The material was PBMCs, obtained from a glioma patient whose treatment included an IDH1 peptide vaccine. The chain uses TRBV20-1 and TRBJ1-2; 7 positions match TRBD1. The CDR3 sequence: CSARWTGVYTF. The CDR3 DNA is TGCAGTGCTCGATGGACAGGAGTCTACACCTTC.